The rows below give T cell receptor beta chains drawn from one sample of a study of cytomegalovirus exposure and HLA in healthy donors. Sequenced by immunoSEQ multiplex PCR; TCRdb stores in-frame clones only, minus some. The sample yields 250,000 to 350,000 clones, 85% to 90% seen once. Sequencing input: PBMCs. These receptors originate from a woman younger than 35 in good health and CMV-seronegative. Both conserved end residues are part of each CDR3. Fields, in order: clone size, D gene, V gene, J gene, CDR3 DNA, CDR3 protein. D genes are given only for firm matches. The size entry is marked missing in some rows and otherwise reads once, few, many or a size class.

>NA|TRBD1|TRBV11-2|TRBJ2-5
TGTGCCAGCAGCTCTGTTGGACAGGCGGAGACCCAGTACTTC
CASSSVGQAETQYF
>NA|NA|TRBV9|TRBJ2-1
TGTGCCAGCAGCGAGACTGCCCGAGAATACAATGAGCAGTTCTTC
CASSETAREYNEQFF
>NA|TRBD1|TRBV7-6|TRBJ1-1
TGTGCCAGCAGCTCGGGACAGGGTGACACTGAAGCTTTCTTT
CASSSGQGDTEAFF
>NA|TRBD2|TRBV5-6|TRBJ2-1
TGTGCCAGCAGCCTCAAGCGGGGGAAAACACAGTTCTTC
CASSLKRGKTQFF
>NA|NA|TRBV5-1|TRBJ1-1
TGCGCCAGCAGCTTGGAACAGGGAGTCGCTGAAGCTTTCTTT
CASSLEQGVAEAFF
>NA|TRBD1|TRBV10-1|TRBJ1-1
TGCGCCAGCAGCGGACAGGGGATGACTGAAGCTTTCTTT
CASSGQGMTEAFF
>NA|NA|TRBV5-1|TRBJ1-2
TGCGCCAGCAGCTTCGGAGATGTAAGAGCTGGCTATGGCTACACCTTC
CASSFGDVRAGYGYTF
>NA|TRBD1|TRBV6-5|TRBJ1-1
TGTGCCAGCAGTTACAAAGCGACAGGGCAGAACACTGAAGCTTTCTTT
CASSYKATGQNTEAFF
>NA|TRBD1|TRBV7-2|TRBJ2-7
TGTGCCAGCAGCTTTATACAGGGGTCCTACGAGCAGTACTTC
CASSFIQGSYEQYF
>NA|NA|TRBV11-2|TRBJ1-5
TGTGCCAGCAGCTTAGATGGGGCAGGGATCGAACAGCCCCAGCATTTT
CASSLDGAGIEQPQHF
>NA|TRBD1|TRBV5-8|TRBJ1-1
TGTGCCAGCAGCGTCGGACAGGGGCTGAACACTGAAGCTTTCTTT
CASSVGQGLNTEAFF
>NA|TRBD2|TRBV13|TRBJ2-2
TGTGCCAGCAGCTTAGAGGCTAGCGGGGGTCGCGGCACCGGGGAGCTGTTTTTT
CASSLEASGGRGTGELFF
>once|TRBD2|TRBV5-6|TRBJ2-7
TGTGCCAGCAGCACTCAAGCGGGGGCCGGCGACGAGCAGTACTTC
CASSTQAGAGDEQYF
>NA|TRBD1|TRBV2|TRBJ2-3
TGTGCCAGCAGTGGACCCCGACAGGGGATAACAGATACGCAGTATTTT
CASSGPRQGITDTQYF
>NA|NA|TRBV5-1|TRBJ2-2
TGCGCCAGCAGCCAGACAGGCGGGGAGCTGTTTTTT
CASSQTGGELFF
>NA|TRBD2|TRBV2|TRBJ2-7
TGTGCCAGCAGTGATATAGCGGGGTCCTACGAGCAGTACTTC
CASSDIAGSYEQYF
>NA|TRBD1|TRBV7-9|TRBJ1-2
TGTGCCAGCAGCTGGACCGGGACAGGGAATGGCTACACCTTC
CASSWTGTGNGYTF
>NA|NA|TRBV9|TRBJ2-1
TGTGCCAGCAGCGCTGCGTCGGGGTCCGGGGGAAGCTCCTACAATGAGCAGTTCTTC
CASSAASGSGGSSYNEQFF
>NA|NA|TRBV2|TRBJ1-1
TGTGCCAGCACCAGTGGGGGGGTCGGCACTGAAGCTTTCTTT
CASTSGGVGTEAFF
>NA|TRBD2|TRBV2|TRBJ2-3
TGTGCCAGCAGTGTAGCGGGACTACTACCCACAGATACGCAGTATTTT
CASSVAGLLPTDTQYF
>NA|TRBD2|TRBV4-1|TRBJ2-7
TGCGCCAGCACCCCCGCCGGGACGGGGGGCTACGAGCAGTACTTC
CASTPAGTGGYEQYF
>NA|TRBD1|TRBV5-1|TRBJ1-1
TGCGCCAGCAGCCAGGGGGATAGCACTGAAGCTTTCTTT
CASSQGDSTEAFF
>NA|TRBD2|TRBV5-1|TRBJ2-2
TGCGCCAGCAGCTTGGTGGCTAGCGGGAACACCGGGGAGCTGTTTTTT
CASSLVASGNTGELFF
>NA|TRBD1|TRBV7-3|TRBJ1-1
TGTGCCAGCAGCTCGACAGGGGGTTACACTGAAGCTTTCTTT
CASSSTGGYTEAFF
>NA|TRBD2|TRBV27|TRBJ2-3
TGTGCCAGCAGTCCCCGGGCAGCGGGGGGTTGGACAGATACGCAGTATTTT
CASSPRAAGGWTDTQYF
>NA|NA|TRBV6-4|TRBJ1-6
TGTGCCAGCAGTCTAAGAGAGCATTCACCCCTCCACTTT
CASSLREHSPLHF
>NA|NA|TRBV15|TRBJ1-2
TGTGCCACCAGCGCCCAGGACAGAGTTTCCTATGGCTACACCTTC
CATSAQDRVSYGYTF
>few|TRBD2|TRBV7-3|TRBJ2-1
TGTGCCAGCAGCCCGCGACGAGCGGGGCCTTCCTACAATGAGCAGTTCTTC
CASSPRRAGPSYNEQFF